This TCR beta chain was sequenced during a study of blood T cell repertoires in COVID-19. As for the study in general: Acute-phase and convalescent COVID-19 samples originated in the United States, Italy and Spain.

TCRdb keeps only in-frame clones here, not all; method: immunoSEQ multiplex PCR. The sample has 300,000 to 350,000 clones, roughly 87% seen once. CDR1 and CDR2 from the germline V gene are SNHLY and FYNNEI. CDR3 length equals 12 residues. V lost 5 bases to trimming and J lost 0 bases, with 5 bases between them. The sequenced material came from peripheral blood. The chain combines TRBV2 with TRBJ2-7; D remains ambiguous. The source of this sequence is a man aged 30 to 39 with COVID-19, enrolled during active disease. CDR3 residues: CASSPSSYEQYF. The CDR3 region has the DNA TGTGCCAGCAGTCCCAGCTCCTACGAGCAGTACTTC. Supplemented by reference TRBV2 and TRBJ2-7, the full variable domain reads EPEVTQTPSHQVTQMGQEVILRCVPISNHLYFYWYRQILGQKVEFLVSFYNNEISEKSEIFDDQFSVERPDGSNFTLKIRSTKLEDSAMYFCASSPSSYEQYFGPGTRLTVT.